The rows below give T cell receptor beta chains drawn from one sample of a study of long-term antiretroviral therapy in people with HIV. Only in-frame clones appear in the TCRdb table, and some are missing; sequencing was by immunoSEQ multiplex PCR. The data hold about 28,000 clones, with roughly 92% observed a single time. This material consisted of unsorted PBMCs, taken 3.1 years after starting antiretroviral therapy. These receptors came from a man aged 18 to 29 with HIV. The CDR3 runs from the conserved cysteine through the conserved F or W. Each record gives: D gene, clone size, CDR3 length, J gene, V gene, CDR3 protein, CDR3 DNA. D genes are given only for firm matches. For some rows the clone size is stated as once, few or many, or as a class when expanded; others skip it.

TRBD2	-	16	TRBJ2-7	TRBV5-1	CASSLSLLAGGYEQYF	TGCGCCAGCAGCTTAAGCCTACTAGCGGGAGGCTACGAGCAGTACTTC
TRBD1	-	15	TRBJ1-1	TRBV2	CASSERGPGFTEAFF	TGTGCCAGCAGTGAGAGGGGGCCCGGCTTCACTGAAGCTTTCTTT
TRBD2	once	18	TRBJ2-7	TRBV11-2	CASSLDPRGGMLDYEQYF	TGTGCCAGCAGCTTAGATCCACGGGGGGGTATGCTAGATTACGAGCAGTACTTC
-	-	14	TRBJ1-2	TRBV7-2	CASSLLSQGYGYTF	TGTGCCAGCAGCTTATTAAGTCAGGGCTATGGCTACACCTTC
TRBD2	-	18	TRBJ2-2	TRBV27	CASSLRGLAGGSTGELFF	TGTGCCAGCAGTTTAAGGGGACTAGCGGGAGGAAGCACCGGGGAGCTGTTTTTT
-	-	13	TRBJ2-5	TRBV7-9	CASSLVGKETQYF	TGTGCCAGCAGCTTAGTCGGAAAAGAGACCCAGTACTTC
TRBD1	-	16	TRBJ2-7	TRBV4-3	CASSQDPIGGFYEQYF	TGCGCCAGCAGCCAAGACCCCATAGGGGGCTTCTACGAGCAGTACTTC
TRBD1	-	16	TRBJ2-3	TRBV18	CASSLDRGQGTDTQYF	TGTGCCAGCTCACTCGACCGAGGACAGGGTACAGATACGCAGTATTTT
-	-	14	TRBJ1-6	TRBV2	CASSESGRPSPLHF	TGTGCCAGCAGTGAATCGGGTAGGCCTTCACCCCTCCACTTT
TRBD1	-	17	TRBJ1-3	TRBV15	CATSRDETGPPGNTIYF	TGTGCCACCAGCAGAGATGAGACAGGGCCTCCTGGAAACACCATATATTTT
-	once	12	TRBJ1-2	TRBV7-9	CASSDGNYGYTF	TGTGCCAGCAGCGACGGGAACTATGGCTACACCTTC
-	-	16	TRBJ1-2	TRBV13	CASSQVAYRSFYGYTF	TGTGCCAGCAGTCAAGTTGCCTACAGGAGCTTCTATGGCTACACCTTC
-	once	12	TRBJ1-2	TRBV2	CASSFDFYGYTF	TGTGCCAGCAGTTTTGACTTTTATGGCTACACCTTC
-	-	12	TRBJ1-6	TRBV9	CASSVANSPLHF	TGTGCCAGCAGCGTTGCTAATTCACCCCTCCACTTT
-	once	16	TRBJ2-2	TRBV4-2	CASSQGGTRLTGELFF	TGTGCCAGCAGCCAAGGGGGGACCCGCCTCACCGGGGAGCTGTTTTTT
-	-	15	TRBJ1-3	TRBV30	CAWKSGILSGNTIYF	TGTGCCTGGAAGTCCGGGATCCTCTCTGGAAACACCATATATTTT
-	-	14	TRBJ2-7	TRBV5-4	CASSPEGGSDEQYF	TGTGCCAGCAGCCCTGAGGGGGGGAGCGACGAGCAGTACTTC
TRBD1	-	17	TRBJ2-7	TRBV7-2	CASSPALGGTGEYEQYF	TGTGCCAGCAGCCCCGCCCTTGGAGGGACAGGGGAATACGAGCAGTACTTC
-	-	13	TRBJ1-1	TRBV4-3	CASSQGPDAEAFF	TGCGCCAGCAGCCAAGGTCCTGATGCTGAAGCTTTCTTT
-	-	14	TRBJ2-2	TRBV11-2	CASSLKADTGELFF	TGTGCCAGCAGCTTAAAGGCGGATACCGGGGAGCTGTTTTTT
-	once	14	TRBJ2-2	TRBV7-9	CASSSMVNTGELFF	TGTGCCAGCAGCTCGATGGTGAACACCGGGGAGCTGTTTTTT
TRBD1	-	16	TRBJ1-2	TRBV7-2	CASSSPTGHGGNGYTF	TGTGCCAGCAGCTCCCCGACAGGGCATGGAGGGAATGGCTACACCTTC
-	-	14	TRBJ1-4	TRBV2	CASVLGQNSEKLFF	TGTGCCAGCGTTCTCGGACAGAATTCTGAAAAACTGTTTTTT
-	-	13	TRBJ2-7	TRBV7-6	CASSLAPAYEQYF	TGTGCCAGCAGCTTAGCGCCAGCCTACGAGCAGTACTTC
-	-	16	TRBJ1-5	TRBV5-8	CASSFLGWDGDQPQHF	TGTGCCAGCAGCTTCTTAGGGTGGGACGGCGATCAGCCCCAGCATTTT
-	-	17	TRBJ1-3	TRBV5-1	CASSLGTFTFSGNTIYF	TGCGCCAGCAGCTTGGGTACCTTTACTTTCTCTGGAAACACCATATATTTT
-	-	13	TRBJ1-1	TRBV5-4	CASSPGGQGEAFF	TGTGCCAGCAGCCCGGGGGGCCAAGGTGAAGCTTTCTTT
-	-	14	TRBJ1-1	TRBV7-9	CASSSQSANTEAFF	TGTGCCAGCAGCTCCCAGTCAGCGAACACTGAAGCTTTCTTT
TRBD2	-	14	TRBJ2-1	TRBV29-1	CSVPIAGVRNEQFF	TGCAGCGTTCCCATAGCGGGAGTGAGGAATGAGCAGTTCTTC
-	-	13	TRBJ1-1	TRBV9	CASSTGGYTEAFF	TGTGCCAGCAGCACGGGGGGCTACACTGAAGCTTTCTTT
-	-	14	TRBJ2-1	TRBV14	CASSHKGRVREQFF	TGTGCCAGCAGCCACAAAGGTCGGGTTAGGGAGCAGTTCTTC
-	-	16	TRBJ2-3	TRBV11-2	CASGLEGEGRSDTQYF	TGTGCCAGCGGACTCGAGGGGGAGGGCCGGTCAGATACGCAGTATTTT
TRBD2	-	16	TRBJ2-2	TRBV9	CASSVSGASRTGELFF	TGTGCCAGCAGCGTTAGCGGGGCCTCAAGGACCGGGGAGCTGTTTTTT
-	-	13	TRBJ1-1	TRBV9	CASSGRQLTEAFF	TGTGCCAGCAGCGGTCGACAGCTCACTGAAGCTTTCTTT
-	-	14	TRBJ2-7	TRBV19	CASSEGGGAEEQYF	TGTGCCAGTAGTGAAGGTGGGGGGGCCGAAGAGCAGTACTTC
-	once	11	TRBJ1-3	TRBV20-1	CSARSGNTIYF	TGCAGTGCAAGATCTGGAAACACCATATATTTT
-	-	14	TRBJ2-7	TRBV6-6	CASSSHGRGYEQYF	TGTGCCAGCAGTTCCCATGGCAGGGGCTACGAGCAGTACTTC